The rows below give T cell receptor beta chains drawn from one sample of a study of beta chain features in type 1 diabetes. The protocol was immunoSEQ multiplex PCR, while the TCRdb copy is restricted to in-frame clones and leaves out a portion. The sample records about 640,000 clones, around 12% being singletons. The material sequenced was naive CD4+ T cells from blood. Receptor source: a man between 25 and 39 years old with type 1 diabetes. CDR3s include the opening cysteine and the closing phenylalanine or tryptophan. A D gene is named only where the DNA matches it firmly. Where a row states a size, it is once, few, many or the class of an expanded clone; other rows omit it.

TRBD1	TRBV19	TRBJ2-2	few	TGTGCCAGTAGAACCCGGACAGGGACTAACACCGGGGAGCTGTTTTTT	CASRTRTGTNTGELFF
NA	TRBV28	TRBJ2-1	NA	TGTGCCAGCAGTTCGGGGCAGGCCCTCTACAATGAGCAGTTCTTC	CASSSGQALYNEQFF
NA	TRBV25-1	TRBJ2-5	few	TGTGCCAGCAGTGAATTCAAGGACAGAAACCAAGAGACCCAGTACTTC	CASSEFKDRNQETQYF
NA	TRBV13	TRBJ2-7	few	TGTGCCAGCAGCTTAGTCCTTGACAGATTAAAGGGAACCGAGCAGTACTTC	CASSLVLDRLKGTEQYF
TRBD1	TRBV7-2	TRBJ2-5	few	TGTGCCAGCAGCTTCCGACAGGGCAGGGGGGAGACCCAGTACTTC	CASSFRQGRGETQYF
NA	TRBV5-6	TRBJ1-2	NA	TGTGCCAGCAGCTTGTCTCCGGAAGGGGACTATGGCTACACCTTC	CASSLSPEGDYGYTF
NA	TRBV29-1	TRBJ2-4	NA	TGCAGCGTTGAATCGTTAGGAGGTAACATTCAGTACTTC	CSVESLGGNIQYF
NA	TRBV29-1	TRBJ2-5	NA	TGCAGCGTTGAAGATAACAGGGTTCGGGAGACCCAGTACTTC	CSVEDNRVRETQYF
NA	TRBV19	TRBJ2-1	NA	TGTGCCAGTAGTTTTTCCGGGGGAGGCTCCTACAATGAGCAGTTCTTC	CASSFSGGGSYNEQFF
NA	TRBV5-1	TRBJ2-6	few	TGCGCCAGCAGCATTACCGGGGCCAACGTCCTGACTTTC	CASSITGANVLTF
NA	TRBV9	TRBJ1-1	NA	TGTGCCAGCAGCGTTGGGGAGCTGAACACTGAAGCTTTCTTT	CASSVGELNTEAFF
NA	TRBV19	TRBJ2-2	NA	TGTGCCAGTAACACCGGACATCCCGGGGAGCTGTTTTTT	CASNTGHPGELFF
NA	TRBV19	TRBJ1-2	NA	TGTGCCAGTAATAACGCGCGACAGTATGGCTACACCTTC	CASNNARQYGYTF
NA	TRBV18	TRBJ2-5	NA	TGTGCCAGCTCACCTGAACAGGGTCGAGAGACCCAGTACTTC	CASSPEQGRETQYF
NA	TRBV30	TRBJ1-6	NA	TGTGCCTGGAGTGCTTTCCCCAGACTGGGCCTTGTAGAGGTTTCACCCCTCCACTTT	CAWSAFPRLGLVEVSPLHF
NA	TRBV9	TRBJ1-2	NA	TGTGCCAGCAGCCCCAGTCCGCTACCTGGTGGCTATGGCTACACCTTC	CASSPSPLPGGYGYTF
TRBD2	TRBV7-2	TRBJ2-5	few	TGTGCCAGCAGCCCCCGGGAGGGACGAGAGACCCAGTACTTC	CASSPREGRETQYF
NA	TRBV11-2	TRBJ2-7	few	TGTGCCAGCAGCCTTTACGAGCAGTACTTC	CASSLYEQYF
TRBD1	TRBV9	TRBJ1-6	NA	TGTGCCAGCAGCTCAGGGGGGAAGTCGGGTTCACCCCTCCACTTT	CASSSGGKSGSPLHF
TRBD1	TRBV9	TRBJ1-2	NA	TGTGCCAGCAGCGTTGGCAGGGGGAAAAGGAGATACACCTTC	CASSVGRGKRRYTF
NA	TRBV18	TRBJ1-5	few	TGTGCCAGCTCACCAGACACCGGGACTGGGGGCAATCAGCCCCAGCATTTT	CASSPDTGTGGNQPQHF
TRBD1	TRBV7-8	TRBJ1-4	NA	TGTGCCAGCAGCGAGGGACAGGAAGATGAAAAACTGTTTTTT	CASSEGQEDEKLFF
NA	TRBV4-2	TRBJ1-3	few	TGTGCCAGCAGCCGAGGCACGGACAGCTCTGGAAACACCATATATTTT	CASSRGTDSSGNTIYF
NA	TRBV7-9	TRBJ1-1	NA	TGTGCCAGCAGCCCATTGACCACTGAAGCTTTCTTT	CASSPLTTEAFF
NA	TRBV27	TRBJ2-1	NA	TGTGCCAGCAGTCGAGTGCAGGGCGAAGGGGGCTACAATGAGCAGTTCTTC	CASSRVQGEGGYNEQFF
NA	TRBV5-4	TRBJ2-5	NA	TGTGCCAGCAGCTTGTGGATCAGACCTGGGGAGACCCAGTACTTC	CASSLWIRPGETQYF
NA	TRBV27	TRBJ1-5	few	TGTGCCAGCAGTCCCACAGGGACCCGGCCCAATCAGCCCCAGCATTTT	CASSPTGTRPNQPQHF
NA	TRBV5-1	TRBJ1-1	few	TGCGCCAGCAGCTTTTCATTCCAGAACACTGAAGCTTTCTTT	CASSFSFQNTEAFF
NA	TRBV10-3	TRBJ2-1	few	TGTGCCATCAGTGAGGGCGGCAATGAGCAGTTCTTC	CAISEGGNEQFF
TRBD1	TRBV27	TRBJ2-1	NA	TGTGCCAGCAGTTCCGGGACAGGTAACAATGAGCAGTTCTTC	CASSSGTGNNEQFF
NA	TRBV7-7	TRBJ2-5	NA	TGTGCCAGCAGCTCGCAGGGTGCGGAGACCCAGTACTTC	CASSSQGAETQYF
TRBD1	TRBV9	TRBJ2-6	NA	TGTGCCAGCAGCGTAGCTACGAGGGGGCGAATTTCTGGGGCCAACGTCCTGACTTTC	CASSVATRGRISGANVLTF
NA	TRBV2	TRBJ1-4	NA	TGTGCCAGCAGTGACAGGGCAGGGATTGAAAAACTGTTTTTT	CASSDRAGIEKLFF
NA	TRBV15	TRBJ2-5	few	TGTGCCACCAGCAGAGGCGGAAACCCGTACCAAGAGACCCAGTACTTC	CATSRGGNPYQETQYF
TRBD1	TRBV2	TRBJ1-1	few	TGTGCCAGCAGGAGACAGGGGGCTAGAATTGAAGCTTTCTTT	CASRRQGARIEAFF
NA	TRBV2	TRBJ2-2	few	TGTGCCAGCAGTGAGACCTGGGTAGAAACCGGGGAGCTGTTTTTT	CASSETWVETGELFF
TRBD1	TRBV9	TRBJ2-1	few	TGTGCCAGCGGGGTAAACAGGGGGCAAATGTGCAATGAGCAGTTCTTC	CASGVNRGQMCNEQFF
NA	TRBV18	TRBJ1-2	NA	TGTGCCAGCTCACCACGGGGCTCTAACTATGGCTACACCTTC	CASSPRGSNYGYTF
NA	TRBV5-6	TRBJ1-1	NA	TGTGCCAGCAGCTTGTTCCAGAGAGGGGACACTGAAGCTTTCTTT	CASSLFQRGDTEAFF
TRBD1	TRBV4-2	TRBJ1-5	few	TGTGCCAGCAGCCAAGACGGACAGGTCCAACGGCCCCAGCATTTT	CASSQDGQVQRPQHF
NA	TRBV7-2	TRBJ1-5	few	TGTGCCAGCAGCCTCCAGATGGGCAATCAGCCCCAGCATTTT	CASSLQMGNQPQHF
TRBD1	TRBV28	TRBJ2-5	few	TGTGCCAGCAGGATGACAGGGAAAGAGACCCAGTACTTC	CASRMTGKETQYF
NA	TRBV5-4	TRBJ2-5	few	TGTGCCAGCAGCTTGGCCAGCGGGCCGATAACTGAGACCCAGTACTTC	CASSLASGPITETQYF
TRBD1	TRBV14	TRBJ2-7	many	TGTGCCAGCAGCCTGGGACAGGCTTCCTACGAGCAGTACTTC	CASSLGQASYEQYF
NA	TRBV29-1	TRBJ1-3	NA	TGCAGCGTTGGGCAGGACTCCTCTGGAAACACCATATATTTT	CSVGQDSSGNTIYF
NA	TRBV20-1	TRBJ2-7	NA	TGCAGTGCTAGAGAGGGGTTCGAGCAGTACTTC	CSAREGFEQYF
NA	TRBV7-2	TRBJ2-5	NA	TGTGCCAGCAGCTTAGCGCGCACCTCGGAGACCCAGTACTTC	CASSLARTSETQYF
NA	TRBV30	TRBJ2-1	few	TGTGCCTGGAGTCGAGGGCTTTACAATGGCAATGAGCAGTTCTTC	CAWSRGLYNGNEQFF
NA	TRBV28	TRBJ2-7	NA	TGTGCCAGCAGTGACAGGACCTCCTACGAGCAGTACTTC	CASSDRTSYEQYF
TRBD1	TRBV7-2	TRBJ2-2	few	TGTGCCAGCAGCTGGGGACAGGGGGTCACCGGGGAGCTGTTTTTT	CASSWGQGVTGELFF
TRBD2	TRBV7-2	TRBJ2-5	few	TGTGCCAGCAGCTCCGGGACTAGCGGGGGAGTGTACCAAGAGACCCAGTACTTC	CASSSGTSGGVYQETQYF
TRBD1	TRBV2	TRBJ2-1	few	TGTGCCAGCAGTTACAACAGGGGCTACAATGAGCAGTTCTTC	CASSYNRGYNEQFF
TRBD1	TRBV4-3	TRBJ1-6	NA	TGCGCCAGCAGCCACACACAGGGGGCAAGGTCATATAATGATTCACCCCTCCACTTT	CASSHTQGARSYNDSPLHF
NA	TRBV30	TRBJ1-6	NA	TGTGCCTGGAGCAACTCTGGCAGGGATAATTCACCCCTCCACTTT	CAWSNSGRDNSPLHF
TRBD1	TRBV4-3	TRBJ1-5	few	TGCGCCAGCAGCTCGGGACAGGGGAATCAGCCCCAGCATTTT	CASSSGQGNQPQHF
TRBD1	TRBV29-1	TRBJ1-6	NA	TGCAGCGTCGGGACAGGGGATTCACCCCTCCACTTT	CSVGTGDSPLHF
NA	TRBV4-2	TRBJ1-5	NA	TGTGCCAGCAGCCAGGCTCGGGGCGCGAGAAATCAGCCCCAGCATTTT	CASSQARGARNQPQHF
TRBD1	TRBV18	TRBJ2-3	NA	TGTGCCAGCTCACCGGACAGGAATACGCAGTATTTT	CASSPDRNTQYF
NA	TRBV25-1	TRBJ2-7	NA	TGTGCCAGCAGTGAATATTCGGAGCAGTACTTC	CASSEYSEQYF